This note documents a single T cell receptor (beta chain) sequence. Its ends do not fully match the called genes, so a read error is possible. The sample comes from a study of identical twins. Germline values: CDR1 SGHTA, CDR2 FQGNSA. The CDR3 totals 13 residues. cDNA carried unique molecular identifiers, and a universal primer site was added by template switching. One entry per CDR3 protein results from TCRdb running MiXCR on the 5' RACE reads. The sample includes 500,000 to 600,000 distinct CDR3 sequences, roughly a fifth of them seen just once. The same specimen was also included in a second study, on T cells expressing NK-cell markers. As reported in that work: The CD3+CD56-NKG2C+ fraction of a handful of donors was likewise dominated by these clonotypes.

The chain couples TRBV7-2 to TRBJ2-5; tentative D call: TRBD2 (5 bases). Sequenced input: CD4+ T cells sorted from blood. This clonotype was sampled from a woman under 30 in good health. In nucleotides, the CDR3 is TGTGCCAGCAGCCTAGCCATGGGAGAGACCCAGTACTTC. This sequence encodes CASSLAMGETQYF.